A selection of T cell receptor beta chains follows, all from one sample in a study of tumor and adjacent non-tumor tissue in lung cancer. TCRdb used MiXCR to reprocess the multiplex PCR reads, holding one entry per CDR3 protein. The table lists tens of thousands of distinct CDR3 sequences, about 80% of them singletons. The sample was lung tumor tissue. Receptor source: a man in his 60s with non-small cell lung cancer. Each CDR3 is given with its conserved first and last residue. Fields, in order: CDR3 DNA, CDR3 protein, J gene, clone size, D gene, V gene. D genes are given only for firm matches. The size entry is marked missing in some rows and otherwise reads once, few, many or a size class.

CDR3nt: TGTGCCAGCAGATATACAGGGGGTGGGTACGAGCAGTACTTC
CDR3aa: CASRYTGGGYEQYF
j_gene: TRBJ2-7
abundance: .
d_gene: TRBD1
v_gene: TRBV6-5

CDR3nt: TGTGTCAGCAGTCTTACTAGCGGAAGGGCCTTTGTCCTCGAGCAGTACTTC
CDR3aa: CVSSLTSGRAFVLEQYF
j_gene: TRBJ2-7
abundance: .
d_gene: TRBD2
v_gene: TRBV12-3/TRBV12-4

CDR3nt: TGCAGTGCTAGAGATTGGGGGGGGTGGGAGCAGTACTTC
CDR3aa: CSARDWGGWEQYF
j_gene: TRBJ2-7
abundance: many
d_gene: TRBD2
v_gene: TRBV20-1

CDR3nt: TGCAGTGCTCATTTCCGGAGACTAGCGTCTTACGAGCAGTACTTC
CDR3aa: CSAHFRRLASYEQYF
j_gene: TRBJ2-7
abundance: .
d_gene: TRBD2
v_gene: TRBV20-1

CDR3nt: TGTGTCAGCAGTCTATCAAGCGGGAGTATACCCGGGGAGCTGTTTTTT
CDR3aa: CVSSLSSGSIPGELFF
j_gene: TRBJ2-2
abundance: .
d_gene: TRBD2
v_gene: TRBV12-3/TRBV12-4

CDR3nt: TGTGCCAGCAATCCTCGCCACGGCGGGGAGCTGTTTTTC
CDR3aa: CASNPRHGGELFF
j_gene: TRBJ2-2
abundance: .
d_gene: .
v_gene: TRBV12-3/TRBV12-4

CDR3nt: TGCAGTGTTAGAGATCGGGCAGGACTAGCCACCAATGGGCAGTTCTTC
CDR3aa: CSVRDRAGLATNGQFF
j_gene: TRBJ2-1
abundance: once
d_gene: TRBD2
v_gene: TRBV20-1

CDR3nt: TGTACCGGCCAACAGGGAGACACCGGGGAGCTGTTTTTT
CDR3aa: CTGQQGDTGELFF
j_gene: TRBJ2-2
abundance: .
d_gene: .
v_gene: TRBV6-5

CDR3nt: TGCAGCGTGGACCGGGGCACCGGGGAGCTGTTTTTT
CDR3aa: CSVDRGTGELFF
j_gene: TRBJ2-2
abundance: .
d_gene: .
v_gene: TRBV29-1

CDR3nt: TGTGCGGCCGGGACAGGGGGCAAGGAGCAGATCTTC
CDR3aa: CAAGTGGKEQIF
j_gene: TRBJ2-1
abundance: .
d_gene: TRBD1
v_gene: TRBV6-6

CDR3nt: TGTGCCAGCAGCCCCCCGGGACAGGGGGCTCGGGAGCAGTACTTC
CDR3aa: CASSPPGQGAREQYF
j_gene: TRBJ2-7
abundance: medium-sized
d_gene: TRBD1
v_gene: TRBV11-3

CDR3nt: TGTGCCAGCAGTGTATTGACCGGGGGTCAGCCCCAGAATTTT
CDR3aa: CASSVLTGGQPQNF
j_gene: TRBJ1-5
abundance: few
d_gene: .
v_gene: TRBV6-1

CDR3nt: TGTGGCAGCGAGAGGTGGGAGGGCCGTGGTGAGAAGTTCTTT
CDR3aa: CGSERWEGRGEKFF
j_gene: TRBJ2-1
abundance: .
d_gene: TRBD2
v_gene: TRBV11-1

CDR3nt: TGCAGTGCTACCCGAGGAAAGGAACTAAGCGGGGAGCTGTTATTC
CDR3aa: CSATRGKELSGELLF
j_gene: TRBJ2-2
abundance: .
d_gene: TRBD2
v_gene: TRBV20-1

CDR3nt: TGTGCTAGTGGTTTGGAGATTTCGGGACAGAGCTTATCGCACACTGAAGCTTTCTTC
CDR3aa: CASGLEISGQSLSHTEAFF
j_gene: TRBJ1-1
abundance: once
d_gene: TRBD1
v_gene: TRBV12-5

CDR3nt: TGTACCAGGAGTCCAGGGACGCGGGGGGGATACATTGAGCAGTTCTTC
CDR3aa: CTRSPGTRGGYIEQFF
j_gene: TRBJ2-1
abundance: .
d_gene: TRBD2
v_gene: TRBV11-1

CDR3nt: TGTGCCAGCAGGTCAGGGGACCTGAACACTGAAGCTTTCTTT
CDR3aa: CASRSGDLNTEAFF
j_gene: TRBJ1-1
abundance: many
d_gene: .
v_gene: TRBV28

CDR3nt: TGTAGCGTTGGCGGAGAGACCCATTACTTC
CDR3aa: CSVGGETHYF
j_gene: TRBJ2-5
abundance: .
d_gene: .
v_gene: TRBV29-1

CDR3nt: TGTGCCAGCAGTGAGTCCGTGCGGCCTAGGAGGAATGATCAGTCCTTC
CDR3aa: CASSESVRPRRNDQSF
j_gene: TRBJ2-1
abundance: .
d_gene: .
v_gene: TRBV6-1

CDR3nt: TGCATTGCCCCGCGGGGTGGGTTTGGTGGAGCTTTCTTT
CDR3aa: CIAPRGGFGGAFF
j_gene: TRBJ1-1
abundance: .
d_gene: .
v_gene: TRBV20-1

CDR3nt: TGCGCCAGCGTAAGGGACACCGTTTTTACGGACTCTGGGGCCAACGTCCTGAGTTTC
CDR3aa: CASVRDTVFTDSGANVLSF
j_gene: TRBJ2-6
abundance: .
d_gene: .
v_gene: TRBV6-1

CDR3nt: TGTACCAGCAGTCCCAGAGCGGGTGGCACAGATACCCTGTATTTT
CDR3aa: CTSSPRAGGTDTLYF
j_gene: TRBJ2-3
abundance: .
d_gene: .
v_gene: TRBV6-5

CDR3nt: TGTGCCAGCAGTTTCGGAACAGGGGGCATGAACAGTGAAGCTTTCTTT
CDR3aa: CASSFGTGGMNSEAFF
j_gene: TRBJ1-1
abundance: once
d_gene: TRBD1
v_gene: TRBV12-3/TRBV12-4

CDR3nt: TGCAGTGCACTGCCAGGGGACGTGTACAATGAGCAGTTCTTC
CDR3aa: CSALPGDVYNEQFF
j_gene: TRBJ2-1
abundance: .
d_gene: .
v_gene: TRBV20-1

CDR3nt: TGCAGTGCTAAAGCTCCGGGACCGGGGGGTGGTGAGCAGTTCTTC
CDR3aa: CSAKAPGPGGGEQFF
j_gene: TRBJ2-1
abundance: .
d_gene: TRBD2
v_gene: TRBV20-1

CDR3nt: TGTGCCAGCAGTTACTCGTTGGGTCGTAGCGGGCCGGGGGGGACCCAGTACTTC
CDR3aa: CASSYSLGRSGPGGTQYF
j_gene: TRBJ2-5
abundance: medium-sized
d_gene: TRBD2
v_gene: TRBV6-5

CDR3nt: TGTGCCAGCAGACCCCTAGCGGCAAACTCCTACGAGCAGTACTTC
CDR3aa: CASRPLAANSYEQYF
j_gene: TRBJ2-7
abundance: many
d_gene: TRBD2
v_gene: TRBV6-5

CDR3nt: TGTGCCAGCAGTCGGGGGTTCCAAGGGACACAGTACTTC
CDR3aa: CASSRGFQGTQYF
j_gene: TRBJ2-5
abundance: .
d_gene: .
v_gene: TRBV6-1

CDR3nt: TGTGCCAGCAACTTAGGCGTAGAGGGGGGGCAGGCCCAGTACTTC
CDR3aa: CASNLGVEGGQAQYF
j_gene: TRBJ2-5
abundance: .
d_gene: .
v_gene: TRBV7-8

CDR3nt: TGCGCCAGCATGGGAAGTCAGGGTTTGAACACTGAAACTTTCTTT
CDR3aa: CASMGSQGLNTETFF
j_gene: TRBJ1-1
abundance: .
d_gene: .
v_gene: TRBV5-1

CDR3nt: TGTGCCAATAGTTTATTTAGCTCCAGCTCCTACAATGAGCAGTTCTTC
CDR3aa: CANSLFSSSSYNEQFF
j_gene: TRBJ2-1
abundance: .
d_gene: .
v_gene: TRBV28

CDR3nt: TGCAGTCCTATAGATCGTACGGGTAGCGGAGAAAATTACAATGAGCAGTTCTTC
CDR3aa: CSPIDRTGSGENYNEQFF
j_gene: TRBJ2-1
abundance: .
d_gene: .
v_gene: TRBV20-1

CDR3nt: TGTGCCAGCAGGCGCCAGGGGGCAGTCACTAATGAAAAACTATTTTTT
CDR3aa: CASRRQGAVTNEKLFF
j_gene: TRBJ1-4
abundance: .
d_gene: TRBD1
v_gene: TRBV6-6

CDR3nt: TGTGCCAGCAACTTGTTAGGACTAGAGAATGAGCAGTTCTTC
CDR3aa: CASNLLGLENEQFF
j_gene: TRBJ2-1
abundance: .
d_gene: TRBD2
v_gene: TRBV11-2

CDR3nt: TGTGCCAACAGTTACGACCGTAGCGGGGACACCGGGGAACTGTTTTTT
CDR3aa: CANSYDRSGDTGELFF
j_gene: TRBJ2-2
abundance: .
d_gene: TRBD2
v_gene: TRBV6-2/TRBV6-3

CDR3nt: TGTGCGAGCAGCTTGGAGGGGCAGGAAGAGACCCAGTACTTC
CDR3aa: CASSLEGQEETQYF
j_gene: TRBJ2-5
abundance: .
d_gene: .
v_gene: TRBV5-4

CDR3nt: TGCAGTGCTAGGGGCGGGCGAGGTACAACTGAAGCTTTCTTT
CDR3aa: CSARGGRGTTEAFF
j_gene: TRBJ1-1
abundance: once
d_gene: .
v_gene: TRBV20-1

CDR3nt: TGCAGTACTACCATAGGACTAGCGATTTTAGCCAAAAACATTCAGTACTTC
CDR3aa: CSTTIGLAILAKNIQYF
j_gene: TRBJ2-4
abundance: .
d_gene: TRBD2
v_gene: TRBV20-1

CDR3nt: TGTACCAGCAGTTCTACCGGGACTACCTACACCGGGGAGCTGTTTTTT
CDR3aa: CTSSSTGTTYTGELFF
j_gene: TRBJ2-2
abundance: .
d_gene: TRBD2
v_gene: TRBV28

CDR3nt: TGCAGCGTTGTGGAGGGGGCAGGGTACACCGGGGTGCTGTTTTTT
CDR3aa: CSVVEGAGYTGVLFF
j_gene: TRBJ2-2
abundance: .
d_gene: .
v_gene: TRBV29-1

CDR3nt: TGTGCCAGCACCCTCGGGACTAGCGAGAGTACGAGAAATAAGCAGTTCTTC
CDR3aa: CASTLGTSESTRNKQFF
j_gene: TRBJ2-1
abundance: .
d_gene: TRBD2
v_gene: TRBV6-2/TRBV6-3

CDR3nt: TGCAGTGCTATCCGTGAGGGGACTAGCGGGTGGACAGGTACACAGTATTTT
CDR3aa: CSAIREGTSGWTGTQYF
j_gene: TRBJ2-3
abundance: .
d_gene: TRBD2
v_gene: TRBV20-1

CDR3nt: TGCTGTGGAGTGCAGACAGACCGACGCAACCAACTAGGGAACACCGAAGCTTTCTTT
CDR3aa: CCGVQTDRRNQLGNTEAFF
j_gene: TRBJ1-1
abundance: .
d_gene: .
v_gene: TRBV20-1

CDR3nt: TGTGCCAGCGACCGTGAGGGGGCTAGTGGCTACACCTTC
CDR3aa: CASDREGASGYTF
j_gene: TRBJ1-2
abundance: many
d_gene: TRBD1
v_gene: TRBV6-1

CDR3nt: .
CDR3aa: CASSSSGAAEPFF
j_gene: TRBJ1-1
abundance: .
d_gene: .
v_gene: TRBV6-1

CDR3nt: TGCAGCGCTTCGGCAGGGGAGGAGACTGAAGCTTTCTTC
CDR3aa: CSASAGEETEAFF
j_gene: TRBJ1-1
abundance: .
d_gene: .
v_gene: TRBV29-1

CDR3nt: TGCGGCGTTGAGGTCCCTTACGAGCAGTACTTC
CDR3aa: CGVEVPYEQYF
j_gene: TRBJ2-7
abundance: .
d_gene: .
v_gene: TRBV29-1

CDR3nt: TGTGCCACTAGTTTAAGCGGACACGGGGAGACCCAGTATTTC
CDR3aa: CATSLSGHGETQYF
j_gene: TRBJ2-5
abundance: .
d_gene: .
v_gene: TRBV12-3/TRBV12-4

CDR3nt: TGTGCCAGTGCCTCTGGGACTAGCGGGAGAGAGTTCTTC
CDR3aa: CASASGTSGREFF
j_gene: TRBJ2-1
abundance: .
d_gene: TRBD2
v_gene: TRBV12-3/TRBV12-4

CDR3nt: TGTGCCACCCAAGACAGGGTTAGGACAGATACGCAGTATTTT
CDR3aa: CATQDRVRTDTQYF
j_gene: TRBJ2-3
abundance: many
d_gene: TRBD1
v_gene: TRBV12-3/TRBV12-4

CDR3nt: TGTGCCAGCACCGCTCCGGGACAGGGCTTCTACAATGAGCAGTTCTTC
CDR3aa: CASTAPGQGFYNEQFF
j_gene: TRBJ2-1
abundance: .
d_gene: TRBD1
v_gene: TRBV28

CDR3nt: TGTGCCAGCAGTTTATTGCAGCGGTATTACGAGCAGTACTTC
CDR3aa: CASSLLQRYYEQYF
j_gene: TRBJ2-7
abundance: .
d_gene: .
v_gene: TRBV28

CDR3nt: TGTGACAGCAGTGGGTCGAGGAGAGGAGGCAATGAAGCTTTCTTT
CDR3aa: CDSSGSRRGGNEAFF
j_gene: TRBJ1-1
abundance: .
d_gene: .
v_gene: TRBV6-5

CDR3nt: TGTGCCAGCAGCATGGACGACAGCGGGGAGCTGTTTTTT
CDR3aa: CASSMDDSGELFF
j_gene: TRBJ2-2
abundance: .
d_gene: .
v_gene: TRBV5-4

CDR3nt: TGTGCCAGCAGCAGGAATCCCGGGAACAGATTCGTTCGGGAGACCCAGTACTTC
CDR3aa: CASSRNPGNRFVRETQYF
j_gene: TRBJ2-5
abundance: .
d_gene: .
v_gene: TRBV6-1

CDR3nt: TGTGCCAGCACCCTCCTAGTGGGGGGTGGGTACAATGAGAAGTTCTTC
CDR3aa: CASTLLVGGGYNEKFF
j_gene: TRBJ2-1
abundance: .
d_gene: .
v_gene: TRBV11-2

CDR3nt: TGTGCCAGCAGGGAGGGGCCGTCCTACAATGAGCAGTTCTTC
CDR3aa: CASREGPSYNEQFF
j_gene: TRBJ2-1
abundance: .
d_gene: .
v_gene: TRBV6-2/TRBV6-3

CDR3nt: TGTGCCGGCAGTCTGGCCGGGAGAGGGAGGACAGATACGCAGTATTTT
CDR3aa: CAGSLAGRGRTDTQYF
j_gene: TRBJ2-3
abundance: .
d_gene: .
v_gene: TRBV12-3/TRBV12-4

CDR3nt: TGTGCCAGCTGCTCTCAAGACACTGAAGCTTTCTTT
CDR3aa: CASCSQDTEAFF
j_gene: TRBJ1-1
abundance: .
d_gene: .
v_gene: TRBV7-9

CDR3nt: TGTGCCAGCAGTTACATAGGCACCGGGGAGCTGTTTTTT
CDR3aa: CASSYIGTGELFF
j_gene: TRBJ2-2
abundance: .
d_gene: .
v_gene: TRBV6-2/TRBV6-3